This T cell receptor beta chain was documented in a study of graft-versus-host responses after intestinal transplantation. Study-level information: Each recipient received anti-thymocyte globulin induction, then tacrolimus and steroids for about 3 years. Study-wide results and limits: Analysis identified GvH clones in recipient marrow, with some appearing first in ileum or blood. Clonal ratios of graft-versus-host to host-versus-graft in allografts were high for patients exhibiting graft-donor T cell macrochimerism. Peak levels of circulating GvH clones tracked with early post-transplant HvG declines.

Here immunoSEQ multiplex PCR was the method, and the copy in TCRdb shows in-frame clones only, minus some. The sample consists of roughly 64,000 clones, 90% of them appearing once. Turning to this clone: Antigen: not known.

The J segment lost 3 bases and the V segment lost 0 bases, leaving 5 bases of the junction unmatched. CDR1 is SGHTA and CDR2 is FQGNSA in the germline V gene. The CDR3 runs to 16 residues. Sequenced material: unstimulated CD8+ T cells sorted from spleen or lymph node cells, taken before transplant. The rearrangement joins TRBV7-2 to TRBJ2-4, with 7 bases aligning to TRBD2. This TCR derives from a human donor who was the organ donor for an intestinal transplant. In DNA, the CDR3 is TGTGCCAGCAGCTTAGCGCGGGAGTGGGGCAAAAACATTCAGTACTTC. It specifies CASSLAREWGKNIQYF.